This TCR beta chain was recorded in a study of cytomegalovirus exposure and HLA in healthy donors. Notes on the study in general: Equally common other TCR beta chains were less clonally expanded than HLA-associated ones, a later analysis found.

The PCR had 60 Vbeta and 13 Jbeta primers. Produced via immunoSEQ multiplex PCR; TCRdb's table is partial and in-frame only. This sample has some 100,000 clones, with more than 65% found just once. Trimming shortened V by 5 bases and J by 4 bases, and 14 bases separated the two germline ends. Germline-derived CDR1 and CDR2 are SGHTA and FQGTGA. The length of the CDR3 is 14 residues. This clone was seen once. Its antigen is currently unknown. The sequence came from a woman in her late teens or twenties in good health and CMV-seropositive. Sequenced sample: PBMCs. The chain couples TRBV7-3 to TRBJ1-2, with D uncertain. CDR3 nucleotide sequence: TGTGCCAGCAGCGGGAGGGCGGGTAGCTATGGCTACACCTTC. Protein product: CASSGRAGSYGYTF.